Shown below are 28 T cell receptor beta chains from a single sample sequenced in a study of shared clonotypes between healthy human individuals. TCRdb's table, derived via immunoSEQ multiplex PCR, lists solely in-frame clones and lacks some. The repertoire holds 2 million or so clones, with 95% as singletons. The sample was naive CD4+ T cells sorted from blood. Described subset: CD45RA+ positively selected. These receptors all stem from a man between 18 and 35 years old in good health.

As DNA, the CDR3 is TGTGCCAGCAGCATTCAGCTCGGAAAGGGCTACGAGCAGTACTTC. This translates into CASSIQLGKGYEQYF. The chain recombines TRBV7-8 with TRBJ2-7, with no clear D. V lost 5 bases, J lost 3 bases, and 17 bases lay in between. The CDR3 loop spans 15 amino acids. Germline CDR1 reads SGHVS; CDR2 reads FQNEAQ.

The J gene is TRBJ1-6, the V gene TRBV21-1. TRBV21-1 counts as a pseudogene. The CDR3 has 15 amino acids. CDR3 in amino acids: CASSRVPIPRTPLHF. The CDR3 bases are TGTGCCAGCAGTCGGGTACCGATTCCGAGGACACCCCTCCACTTT.

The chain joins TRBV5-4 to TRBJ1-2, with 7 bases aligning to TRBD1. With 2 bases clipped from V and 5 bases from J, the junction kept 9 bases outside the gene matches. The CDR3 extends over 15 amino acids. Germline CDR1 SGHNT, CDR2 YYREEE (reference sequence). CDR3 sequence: CASSFGTAGNYGYTF. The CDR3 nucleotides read TGTGCCAGCAGCTTCGGGACAGCCGGAAATTATGGCTACACCTTC. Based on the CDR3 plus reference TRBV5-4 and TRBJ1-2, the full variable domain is ETGVTQSPTHLIKTRGQQVTLRCSSQSGHNTVSWYQQALGQGPQFIFQYYREEENGRGNFPPRFSGLQFPNYSSELNVNALELDDSALYLCASSFGTAGNYGYTFGSGTRLTVV.

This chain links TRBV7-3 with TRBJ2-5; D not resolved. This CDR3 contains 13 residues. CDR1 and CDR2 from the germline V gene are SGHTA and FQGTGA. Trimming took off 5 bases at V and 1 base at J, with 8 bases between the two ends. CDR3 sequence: CASSVGSQETQYF. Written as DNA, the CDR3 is TGTGCCAGCAGCGTGGGATCCCAAGAGACCCAGTACTTC.

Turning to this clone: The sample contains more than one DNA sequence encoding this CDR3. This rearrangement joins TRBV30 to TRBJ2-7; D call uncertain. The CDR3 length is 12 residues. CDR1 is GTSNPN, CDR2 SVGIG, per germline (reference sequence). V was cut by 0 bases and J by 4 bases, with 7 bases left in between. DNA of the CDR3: TGTGCCTGGAGTGTTTCCATTTACGAGCAGTACTTC. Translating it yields CAWSVSIYEQYF. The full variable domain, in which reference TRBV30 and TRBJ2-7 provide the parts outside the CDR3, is SQTIHQWPATLVQPVGSPLSLECTVEGTSNPNLYWYRQAAGRGLQLLFYSVGIGQISSEVPQNLSASRPQDRQFILSSKKLLLSDSGFYLCAWSVSIYEQYFGPGTRLTVT.

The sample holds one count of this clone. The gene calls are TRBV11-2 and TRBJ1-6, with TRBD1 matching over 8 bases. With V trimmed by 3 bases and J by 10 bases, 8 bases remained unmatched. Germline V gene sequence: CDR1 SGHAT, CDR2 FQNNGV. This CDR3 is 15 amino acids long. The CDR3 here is CASSLLDREVSPLHF. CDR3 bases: TGTGCCAGCAGCTTGTTGGACAGGGAAGTGTCACCCCTCCACTTT.

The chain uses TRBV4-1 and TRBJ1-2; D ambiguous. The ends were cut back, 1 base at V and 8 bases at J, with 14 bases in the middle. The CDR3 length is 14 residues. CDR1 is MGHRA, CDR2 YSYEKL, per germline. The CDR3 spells CASSQGLLGKGYTF. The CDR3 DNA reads TGCGCCAGCAGCCAAGGTCTATTAGGGAAGGGCTACACCTTC.

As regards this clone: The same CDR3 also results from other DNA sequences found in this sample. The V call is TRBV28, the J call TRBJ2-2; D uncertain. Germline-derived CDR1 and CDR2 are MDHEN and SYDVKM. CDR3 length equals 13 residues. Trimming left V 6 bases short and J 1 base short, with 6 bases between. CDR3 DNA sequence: TGTGCCAGCAGAGGGCTGAACACCGGGGAGCTGTTTTTT. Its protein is CASRGLNTGELFF.

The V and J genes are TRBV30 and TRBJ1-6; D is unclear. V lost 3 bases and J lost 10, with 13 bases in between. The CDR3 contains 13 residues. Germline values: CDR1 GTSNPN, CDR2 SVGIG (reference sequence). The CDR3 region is CAWSAEGASPLHF. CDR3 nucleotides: TGTGCCTGGAGCGCAGAGGGAGCGTCACCCCTCCACTTT.

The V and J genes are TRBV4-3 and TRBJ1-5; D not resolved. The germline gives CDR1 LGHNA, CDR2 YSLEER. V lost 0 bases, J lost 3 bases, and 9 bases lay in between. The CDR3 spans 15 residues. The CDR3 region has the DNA TGCGCCAGCAGCCAAGATTGGGCAGACAATCAGCCCCAGCATTTT. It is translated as CASSQDWADNQPQHF.

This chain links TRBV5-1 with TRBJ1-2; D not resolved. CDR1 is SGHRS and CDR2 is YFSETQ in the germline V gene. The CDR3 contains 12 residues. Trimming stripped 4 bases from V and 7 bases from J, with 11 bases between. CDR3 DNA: TGCGCCAGCAGCCCGCCTAGTCTTGGCTACACCTTC. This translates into CASSPPSLGYTF.

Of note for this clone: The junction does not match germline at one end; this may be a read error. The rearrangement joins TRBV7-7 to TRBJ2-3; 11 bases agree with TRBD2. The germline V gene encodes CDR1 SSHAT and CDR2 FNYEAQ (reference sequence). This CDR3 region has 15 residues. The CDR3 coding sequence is TGTGCTAGCAGTCAGGGACTAGCGGGCACAGATACGCAGTATTTT. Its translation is CASSQGLAGTDTQYF.

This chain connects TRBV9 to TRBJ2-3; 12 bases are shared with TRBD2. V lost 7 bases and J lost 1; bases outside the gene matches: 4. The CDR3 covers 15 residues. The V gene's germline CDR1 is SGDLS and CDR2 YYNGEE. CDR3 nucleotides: TGTGCCAGCGGCAGGACTAGCGGGGGCACAGATACGCAGTATTTT. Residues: CASGRTSGGTDTQYF.

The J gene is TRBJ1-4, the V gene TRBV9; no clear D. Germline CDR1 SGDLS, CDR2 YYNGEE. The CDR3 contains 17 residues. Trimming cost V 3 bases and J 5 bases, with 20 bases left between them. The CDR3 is CASSGEMGWCPNEKLFF. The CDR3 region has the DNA TGTGCCAGCAGCGGAGAAATGGGTTGGTGCCCGAATGAAAAACTGTTTTTT.

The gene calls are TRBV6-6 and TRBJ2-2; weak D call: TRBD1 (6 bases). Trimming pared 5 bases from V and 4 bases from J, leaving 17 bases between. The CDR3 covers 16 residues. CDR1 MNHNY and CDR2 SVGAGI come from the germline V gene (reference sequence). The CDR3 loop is CASSNDRTSGTGELFF. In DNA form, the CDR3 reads TGTGCCAGCAGTAACGACAGGACATCGGGCACCGGGGAGCTGTTTTTT.

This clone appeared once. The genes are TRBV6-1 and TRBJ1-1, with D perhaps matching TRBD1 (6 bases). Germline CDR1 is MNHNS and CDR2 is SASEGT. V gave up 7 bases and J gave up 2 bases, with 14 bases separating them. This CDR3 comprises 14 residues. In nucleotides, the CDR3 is TGTGCCAGCATTGGAGGGGGGGTAAACACTGAAGCTTTCTTT. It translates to CASIGGGVNTEAFF.

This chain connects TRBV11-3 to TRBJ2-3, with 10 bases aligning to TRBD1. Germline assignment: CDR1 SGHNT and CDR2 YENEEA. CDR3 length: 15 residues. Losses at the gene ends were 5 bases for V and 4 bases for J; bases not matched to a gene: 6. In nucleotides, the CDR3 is TGTGCCAGCAGCCCCGGGACAGGGGTTTCAGATACGCAGTATTTT. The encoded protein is CASSPGTGVSDTQYF.

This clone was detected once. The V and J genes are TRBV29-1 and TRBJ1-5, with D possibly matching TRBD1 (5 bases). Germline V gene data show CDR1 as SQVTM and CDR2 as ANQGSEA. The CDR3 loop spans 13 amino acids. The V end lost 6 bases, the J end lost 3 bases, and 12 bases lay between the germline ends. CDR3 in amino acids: CSVVDSNNQPQHF. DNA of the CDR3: TGCAGCGTAGTCGACAGCAACAATCAGCCCCAGCATTTT. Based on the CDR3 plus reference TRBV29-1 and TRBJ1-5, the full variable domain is SAVISQKPSRDICQRGTSLTIQCQVDSQVTMMFWYRQQPGQSLTLIATANQGSEATYESGFVIDKFPISRPNLTFSTLTVSNMSPEDSSIYLCSVVDSNNQPQHFGDGTRLSIL.

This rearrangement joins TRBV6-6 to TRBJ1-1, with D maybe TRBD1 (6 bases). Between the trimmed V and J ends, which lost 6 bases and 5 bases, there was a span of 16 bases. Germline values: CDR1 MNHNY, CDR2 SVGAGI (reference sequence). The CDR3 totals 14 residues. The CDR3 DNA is TGTGCCAGCAGGGGTACAGGGATGAGTACTGAAGCTTTCTTT. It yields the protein CASRGTGMSTEAFF.

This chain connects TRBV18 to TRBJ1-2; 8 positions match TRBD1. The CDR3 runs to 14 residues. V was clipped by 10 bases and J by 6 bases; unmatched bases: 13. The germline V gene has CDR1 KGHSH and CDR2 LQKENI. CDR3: CAIPGQGGVDGYTF. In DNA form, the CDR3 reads TGTGCCATCCCAGGACAGGGAGGGGTTGATGGCTACACCTTC.

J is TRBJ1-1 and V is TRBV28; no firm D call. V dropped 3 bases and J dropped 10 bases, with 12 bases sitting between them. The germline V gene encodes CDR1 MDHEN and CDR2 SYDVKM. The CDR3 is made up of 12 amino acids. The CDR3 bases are TGTGCCAGCAGTTTGGCACCTGGGGTAGCTTTCTTT. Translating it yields CASSLAPGVAFF.

The CDR3 DNA reads as TGTGCCAGTAGCCCCGGGACTAGCGGGGAATACACAGATACGCAGTATTTT. This translates into CASSPGTSGEYTDTQYF. The chain joins TRBV19 to TRBJ2-3; TRBD2 agrees at 13 bases. From germline, CDR1 is LNHDA and CDR2 SQIVND (reference sequence). This CDR3 is 17 amino acids long. V lost 6 bases and J lost 2; bases outside the gene matches: 8. Full variable domain (outside the CDR3, taken from reference TRBV19 and TRBJ2-3): DGGITQSPKYLFRKEGQNVTLSCEQNLNHDAMYWYRQDPGQGLRLIYYSQIVNDFQKGDIAEGYSVSREKKESFPLTVTSAQKNPTAFYLCASSPGTSGEYTDTQYFGPGTRLTVL.

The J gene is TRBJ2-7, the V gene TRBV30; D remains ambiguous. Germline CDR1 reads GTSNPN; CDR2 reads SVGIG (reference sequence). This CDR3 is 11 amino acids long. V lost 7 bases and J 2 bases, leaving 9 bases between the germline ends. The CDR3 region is CASGPTYEQYF. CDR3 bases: TGTGCCTCCGGTCCAACCTACGAGCAGTACTTC.

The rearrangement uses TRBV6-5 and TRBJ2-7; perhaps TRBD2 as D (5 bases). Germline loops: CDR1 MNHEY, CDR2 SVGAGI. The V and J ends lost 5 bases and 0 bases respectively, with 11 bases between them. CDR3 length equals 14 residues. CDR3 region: CASSPTGYSYEQYF. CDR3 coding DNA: TGTGCCAGCAGTCCGACGGGATACTCCTACGAGCAGTACTTC.

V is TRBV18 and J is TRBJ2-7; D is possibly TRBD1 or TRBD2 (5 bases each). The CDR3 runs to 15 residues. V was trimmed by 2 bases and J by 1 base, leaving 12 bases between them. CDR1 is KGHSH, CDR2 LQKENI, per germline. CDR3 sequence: CASSPAGTISYEQYF. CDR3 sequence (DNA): TGTGCCAGCTCACCAGCAGGGACGATATCCTACGAGCAGTACTTC.

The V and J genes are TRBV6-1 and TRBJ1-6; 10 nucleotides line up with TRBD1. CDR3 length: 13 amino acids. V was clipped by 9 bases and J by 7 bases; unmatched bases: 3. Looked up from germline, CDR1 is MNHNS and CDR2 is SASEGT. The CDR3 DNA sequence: TGTGCCAGTTCGGGACAGGGGAATTCACCCCTCCACTTT. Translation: CASSGQGNSPLHF.

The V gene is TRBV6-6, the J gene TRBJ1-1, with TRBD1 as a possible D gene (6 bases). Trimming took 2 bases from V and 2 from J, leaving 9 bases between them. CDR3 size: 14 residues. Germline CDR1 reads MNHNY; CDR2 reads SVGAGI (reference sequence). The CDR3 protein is CASSYNRANTEAFF. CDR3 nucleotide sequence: TGTGCCAGCAGTTACAACAGGGCCAACACTGAAGCTTTCTTT.

The CDR3 here is CASSPQGSDTQYF. In DNA, the CDR3 is TGTGCCAGCTCACCACAGGGGTCAGATACGCAGTATTTT. The genes are TRBV18 and TRBJ2-3, with D perhaps TRBD1 (5 bases). CDR1 and CDR2 from the germline V gene are KGHSH and LQKENI. The V end lost 1 base, the J end lost 4 bases, and 6 bases lay between the germline ends. The CDR3 loop spans 13 amino acids. The variable domain in full, completed from reference TRBV18 and TRBJ2-3, reads NAGVMQNPRHLVRRRGQEARLRCSPMKGHSHVYWYRQLPEEGLKFMVYLQKENIIDESGMPKERFSAEFPKEGPSILRIQQVVRGDSAAYFCASSPQGSDTQYFGPGTRLTVL.